The 21 T cell receptor beta chains presented below share a single source sample, sequenced in a study of T-cell reconstitution after alpha-beta-depleted transplantation in children. During its preparation, the TCRbeta library received unique molecular identifiers. TCRdb used MiXCR to reprocess the PCR reads, holding one entry per CDR3 protein. The repertoire holds a few hundred thousand distinct CDR3 sequences, with roughly 24% as singletons. The material was PBMCs, obtained before TCRalphabeta/CD19-depleted stem cell transplant. These TCRs come from a girl aged 2-9 years with Fanconi anemia, due to receive a stem cell transplant.

The table lists this clonotype with many counts. The V and J genes are TRBV20-1 and TRBJ2-7, with TRBD1 matching 8 bases. CDR3 length: 15 residues. Unmatched junction bases numbered 12, after V lost 3 bases and J lost 5 bases. The germline gives CDR1 DFQATT, CDR2 SNEGSKA (reference sequence). CDR3 nucleotide sequence: TGCAGTGCTAGTTCCCCCCAGACAGGGGTGGACGAGCAGTACTTC. It specifies CSASSPQTGVDEQYF.

The chain uses TRBV28 and TRBJ2-1; TRBD2 matches 9 bases. Germline lookup yields CDR1 MDHEN and CDR2 SYDVKM. The V gene end was trimmed by 4 bases and the J gene end by 2 bases; junction bases not matched to a gene: 9. The CDR3 length is 17 residues. The CDR3 nucleotides read TGTGCCAGCAGTTCCTTTAGCGGGAGAGGCCCCTACAATGAGCAGTTCTTC. It yields the protein CASSSFSGRGPYNEQFF.

The table lists this clonotype with many counts. V gene TRBV29-1 combines with J gene TRBJ2-1; 9 bases match TRBD2. The germline V gene has CDR1 SQVTM and CDR2 ANQGSEA. V lost 5 bases, J lost 3 bases, and 11 bases stayed unmatched. The CDR3 length is 16 residues. CDR3 bases: TGCAGCGTTTTGGGGTCTCAACTAGCGGGCTACAATGAGCAGTTCTTC. This translates into CSVLGSQLAGYNEQFF.

The sample holds a few counts of this clonotype. The V and J genes are TRBV29-1 and TRBJ2-6; no clear D gene. The CDR3 is 14 amino acids. Germline V gene data show CDR1 as SQVTM and CDR2 as ANQGSEA. V was trimmed by 4 bases and J by 0 bases, leaving 7 bases between them. DNA for the CDR3: TGCAGCGTTGGGCAGGACTCTGGGGCCAACGTCCTGACTTTC. Protein sequence: CSVGQDSGANVLTF.

This clonotype came up many times. CDR3 nucleotide sequence: TGTGCCAGCAGCTTACCGACTAGCGGGGAAGGGGACACAGATACGCAGTATTTT. Amino acid sequence: CASSLPTSGEGDTDTQYF. The chain recombines TRBV7-2 with TRBJ2-3, with 11 nucleotides matching TRBD2. The V and J ends lost 2 bases and 2 bases, in that order; junction bases with no gene match: 9. This CDR3 spans 18 amino acids. Germline CDR1 and CDR2: SGHTA and FQGNSA.

The J gene is TRBJ2-7, the V gene TRBV21-1; whether TRBD1, the table's D call, matches the DNA was not checked. TRBV21-1 is shown as a pseudogene. The CDR3 is made up of 19 amino acids. CDR3 residues: CASSPSRRGRSGGTYEQYF. The DNA for the CDR3 is TGTGCCAGCAGCCCCTCCCGCAGGGGGCGTAGCGGAGGAACCTACGAGCAGTACTTC.

This rearrangement joins TRBV6-4 to TRBJ2-3, with a weak D call TRBD2 (5 bases). CDR3 length: 12 amino acids. The V end was cut by 4 bases, the J end by 5 bases, with 7 bases between. Germline V lookup: CDR1 MRHNA, CDR2 SNTAGT. For the CDR3, the DNA is TGTGCCAGCAGTGCCGGAGGAGATACGCAGTATTTT. It encodes CASSAGGDTQYF.

The chain joins TRBV19 to TRBJ2-3; D call uncertain. CDR1 LNHDA and CDR2 SQIVND come from the germline V gene (reference sequence). This CDR3 has 12 residues. V dropped 8 bases and J dropped 4 bases, with 10 bases sitting between them. CDR3 sequence reads: CASGLGADTQYF. The DNA of the CDR3 is TGTGCCAGTGGCCTCGGTGCAGATACGCAGTATTTT.

This chain connects TRBV23-1 to TRBJ2-5; TRBD2 matches 9 bases. TRBV23-1 belongs to the ORF category, with a function that is uncertain. This CDR3 region has 15 residues. Unmatched junction bases numbered 2, after V lost 0 bases and J lost 3 bases. The CDR3 spells CASSQSWTSEETQYF. CDR3 bases: TGCGCCAGCAGTCAATCTTGGACTAGCGAAGAGACCCAGTACTTC.

In its sample, this clonotype was seen a few times. The chain uses TRBV20-1 and TRBJ1-1; tentative D call: TRBD1 (5 bases). Germline CDR1 reads DFQATT; CDR2 reads SNEGSKA (reference sequence). This CDR3 comprises 13 residues. V was pared by 3 bases and J by 5 bases, with 13 bases between. The CDR3 region is CSARDTDMTEAFF. Here the CDR3 DNA reads TGCAGTGCTAGGGACACGGATATGACTGAAGCTTTCTTT.

This clonotype came up a few times. This rearrangement joins TRBV12-3 or TRBV12-4 to TRBJ2-5; possibly TRBD1 for D (6 bases). The CDR3 consists of 13 residues. V dropped 6 bases and J dropped 1 base, with 9 bases sitting between them. The CDR3 nucleotides read TGTGCCAGCAGAATGGACAGCCAAGAGACCCAGTACTTC. Protein sequence: CASRMDSQETQYF.

The chain is built from TRBV20-1 and TRBJ2-1; the match to TRBD2 covers 8 bases. The CDR3 runs to 12 residues. The V gene end was trimmed by 6 bases and the J gene end by 5 bases; junction bases not matched to a gene: 3. Germline V lookup: CDR1 DFQATT, CDR2 SNEGSKA (reference sequence). The CDR3 reads CSAAGGNNEQFF. The CDR3 DNA is TGCAGTGCGGCGGGGGGCAACAATGAGCAGTTCTTC.

The count of this clonotype is one. The chain is built from TRBV9 and TRBJ2-4; 8 nucleotides line up with TRBD2. The J segment lost 0 bases and the V segment lost 4 bases, leaving 21 bases of the junction unmatched. The length of the CDR3 is 21 residues. Germline V gene sequence: CDR1 SGDLS, CDR2 YYNGEE. CDR3 nucleotides: TGTGCCAGCAGCTGGGACTCGGGAGGGACCGGGCTTCAACTAGCCAAAAACATTCAGTACTTC. Translating it yields CASSWDSGGTGLQLAKNIQYF. Combining the CDR3 with reference TRBV9 and TRBJ2-4 gives the whole variable domain DSGVTQTPKHLITATGQRVTLRCSPRSGDLSVYWYQQSLDQGLQFLIQYYNGEERAKGNILERFSAQQFPDLHSELNLSSLELGDSALYFCASSWDSGGTGLQLAKNIQYFGAGTRLSVL.

This clonotype was recorded at least ten times. The genes are TRBV29-1 and TRBJ2-7; no clear D gene. The germline V gene encodes CDR1 SQVTM and CDR2 ANQGSEA. V lost 4 bases to trimming and J lost 8 bases, with 9 bases between them. This CDR3 has 10 amino acids. The CDR3 DNA is TGCAGCGTTGTTACTGGAAAGCAGTACTTC. Translation: CSVVTGKQYF.

This clonotype was recorded a few times. This chain links TRBV10-2 with TRBJ1-2; 10 nucleotides agree with TRBD1. The V and J ends lost 5 bases and 6 bases, in that order; junction bases with no gene match: 3. Germline V lookup: CDR1 WSHSY, CDR2 SAAADI. There are 13 residues in the CDR3. In DNA, the CDR3 is TGCGCCAGCAGTAGACAGGGGGCTAATGGCTACACCTTC. Translation gives CASSRQGANGYTF.

Details on this clonotype: The germline gene is not matched at one end of the junction; a read error may be the cause. V usage is TRBV20-1 and J usage is TRBJ1-2; the D is unclear. From germline, CDR1 is DFQATT and CDR2 SNEGSKA (reference sequence). The CDR3 is made up of 10 amino acids. CDR3 loop: CSAKTYGYTF. The CDR3 DNA sequence: TGCAGTGCTAAGACCTATGGTTACACCTTC.

The chain is built from TRBV20-1 and TRBJ2-1, with D perhaps TRBD2 (5 bases). CDR1 is DFQATT and CDR2 is SNEGSKA in the germline V gene (reference sequence). This CDR3 comprises 10 residues. The V end lost 7 bases, the J end lost 8 bases, and 9 bases lay between the germline ends. The CDR3 sequence: CSGLAHEQFF. The DNA for the CDR3 is TGCAGTGGGCTAGCCCATGAGCAGTTCTTC.

This sequence joins TRBV6-5 and TRBJ2-3; 10 nucleotides align to TRBD2. V was clipped by 2 bases and J by 4 bases; unmatched bases: 0. Germline V gene sequence: CDR1 MNHEY, CDR2 SVGAGI. The CDR3 runs to 14 residues. CDR3 sequence: CASSYGTSADTQYF. The CDR3 coding sequence is TGTGCCAGCAGTTACGGGACTAGCGCAGATACGCAGTATTTT.

This clonotype has ten or more counts. The chain has TRBV12-3 or TRBV12-4 and TRBJ1-1, with 8 bases aligning to TRBD1. There are 11 residues in the CDR3. The J segment lost 13 bases and the V segment lost 7 bases, leaving 8 bases of the junction unmatched. The CDR3 sequence is CASNPDRGGFF. For the CDR3, the DNA is TGTGCCAGCAACCCTGACAGGGGAGGTTTCTTT.

The table lists this clonotype with many counts. This sequence joins TRBV29-1 and TRBJ1-1; 8 bases match TRBD1. Germline V CDR1 and CDR2: SQVTM, ANQGSEA. Trimming took 5 bases from V and 1 from J; bases not matched to a gene: 3. The CDR3 covers 13 residues. The CDR3 sequence: CSVSGGRNTEAFF. CDR3 in DNA: TGCAGCGTTTCAGGGGGCCGGAACACTGAAGCTTTCTTT.

V and J are TRBV27 and TRBJ2-1, with D hard to call. Deletions cut 6 bases from V and 0 bases from J, with 6 bases between. CDR1 is MNHEY and CDR2 is SMNVEV in the germline V gene (reference sequence). This CDR3 is built from 13 residues. This chain's CDR3 is CASRKSSYNEQFF. The DNA for the CDR3 is TGTGCCAGCAGGAAGAGCTCCTACAATGAGCAGTTCTTC.